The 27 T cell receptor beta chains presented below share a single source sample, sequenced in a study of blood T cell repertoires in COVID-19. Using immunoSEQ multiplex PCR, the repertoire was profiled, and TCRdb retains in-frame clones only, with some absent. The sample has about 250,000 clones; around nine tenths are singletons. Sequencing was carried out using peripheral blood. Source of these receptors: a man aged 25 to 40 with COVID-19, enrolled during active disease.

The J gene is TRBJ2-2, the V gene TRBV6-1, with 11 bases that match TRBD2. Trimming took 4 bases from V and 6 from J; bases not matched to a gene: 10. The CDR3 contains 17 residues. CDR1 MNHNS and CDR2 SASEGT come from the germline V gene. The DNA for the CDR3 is TGTGCCAGCAGTGTCGTAGTTAGCGGGGGGGCCTCCGGGGAGCTGTTTTTT. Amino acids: CASSVVVSGGASGELFF.

Here the CDR3 DNA reads TGTGCCAGCAGTGAAGTAGGGGACACCATATATTTT. Translated: CASSEVGDTIYF. The chain employs TRBV6-1 and TRBJ1-3; perhaps TRBD1 as D (5 bases). Germline CDR1 MNHNS, CDR2 SASEGT. V lost 1 base and J 8 bases, leaving 6 bases between the germline ends. This CDR3 has 12 amino acids.

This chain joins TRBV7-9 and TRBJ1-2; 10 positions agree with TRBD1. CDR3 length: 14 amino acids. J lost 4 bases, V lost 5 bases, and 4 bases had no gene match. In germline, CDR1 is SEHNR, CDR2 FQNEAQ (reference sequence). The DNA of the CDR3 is TGTGCCAGCAGCGAGGGACAGGGGCTCTATGGCTACACCTTC. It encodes CASSEGQGLYGYTF.

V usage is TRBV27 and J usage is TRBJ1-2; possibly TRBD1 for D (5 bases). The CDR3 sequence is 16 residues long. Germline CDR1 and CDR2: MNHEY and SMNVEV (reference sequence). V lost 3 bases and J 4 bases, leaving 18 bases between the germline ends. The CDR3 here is CASSLAWSGTGYGYTF. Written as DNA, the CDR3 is TGTGCCAGCAGTTTGGCGTGGTCGGGGACTGGCTATGGCTACACCTTC.

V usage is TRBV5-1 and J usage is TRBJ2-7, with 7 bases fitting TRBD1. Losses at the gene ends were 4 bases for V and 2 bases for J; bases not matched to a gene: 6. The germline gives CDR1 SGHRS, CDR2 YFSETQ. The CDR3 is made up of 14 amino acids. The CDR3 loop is CASSINRGPYEQYF. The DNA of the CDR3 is TGCGCCAGCAGCATCAACAGGGGACCCTACGAGCAGTACTTC.

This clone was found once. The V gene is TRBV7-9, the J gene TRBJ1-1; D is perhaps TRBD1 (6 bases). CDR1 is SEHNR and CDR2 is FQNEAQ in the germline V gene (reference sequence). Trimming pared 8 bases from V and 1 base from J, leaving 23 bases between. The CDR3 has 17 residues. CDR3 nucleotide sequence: TGTGCCAGCGCTGCCGAAAGGGGACAAGCACAGAACACTGAAGCTTTCTTT. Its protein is CASAAERGQAQNTEAFF.

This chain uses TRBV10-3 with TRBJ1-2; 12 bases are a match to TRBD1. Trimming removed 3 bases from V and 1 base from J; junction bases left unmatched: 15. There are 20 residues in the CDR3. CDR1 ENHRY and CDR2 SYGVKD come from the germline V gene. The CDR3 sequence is CAISDRTPGGQGAVNYGYTF. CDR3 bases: TGTGCCATCAGTGACCGTACACCAGGGGGACAGGGGGCTGTTAACTATGGCTACACCTTC.

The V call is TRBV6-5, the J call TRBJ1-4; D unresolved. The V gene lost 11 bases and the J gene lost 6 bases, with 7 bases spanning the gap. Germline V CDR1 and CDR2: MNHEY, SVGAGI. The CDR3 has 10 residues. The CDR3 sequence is CASGDEKLFF. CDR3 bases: TGTGCCTCCGGAGATGAAAAACTGTTTTTT.

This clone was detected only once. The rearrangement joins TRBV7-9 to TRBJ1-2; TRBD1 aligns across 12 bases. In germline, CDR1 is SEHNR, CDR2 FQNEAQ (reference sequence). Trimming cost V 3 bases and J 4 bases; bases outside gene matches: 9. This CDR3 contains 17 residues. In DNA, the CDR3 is TGTGCCAGCAGCTTGCCGGGACAGGGGGCTCTTGCCTATGGCTACACCTTC. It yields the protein CASSLPGQGALAYGYTF.

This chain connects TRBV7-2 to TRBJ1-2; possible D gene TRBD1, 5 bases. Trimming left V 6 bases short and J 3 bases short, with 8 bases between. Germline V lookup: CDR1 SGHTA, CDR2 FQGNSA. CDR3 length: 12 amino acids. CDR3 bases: TGTGCCAGCAGTCAACAGGACTATGGCTACACCTTC. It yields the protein CASSQQDYGYTF.

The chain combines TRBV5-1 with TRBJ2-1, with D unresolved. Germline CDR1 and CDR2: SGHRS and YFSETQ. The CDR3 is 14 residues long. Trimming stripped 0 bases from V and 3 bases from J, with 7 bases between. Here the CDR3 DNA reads TGCGCCAGCAGCTTGGATTCGGGCTACAATGAGCAGTTCTTC. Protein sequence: CASSLDSGYNEQFF.

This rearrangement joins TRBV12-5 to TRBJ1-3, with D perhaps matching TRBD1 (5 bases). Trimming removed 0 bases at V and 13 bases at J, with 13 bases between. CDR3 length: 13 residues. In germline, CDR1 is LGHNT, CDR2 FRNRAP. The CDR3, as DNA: TGTGCTAGTGGTTTGGTACCCGGGGGACTGATATATTTT. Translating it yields CASGLVPGGLIYF.

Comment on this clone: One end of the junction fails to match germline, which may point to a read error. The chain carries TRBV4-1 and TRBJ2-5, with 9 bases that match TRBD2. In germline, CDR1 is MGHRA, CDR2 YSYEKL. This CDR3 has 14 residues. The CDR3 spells CASSQGFSGGPNDF. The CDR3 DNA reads TGCGCCAGCAGCCAAGGGTTTAGCGGGGGACCAAACGACTTC.

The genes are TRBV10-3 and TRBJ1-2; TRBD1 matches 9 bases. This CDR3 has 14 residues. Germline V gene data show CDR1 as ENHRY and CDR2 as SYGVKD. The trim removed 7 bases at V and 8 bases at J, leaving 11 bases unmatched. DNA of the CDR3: TGTGCCATCACCGAATCGGGACAGGGTGGGGGCTACACCTTC. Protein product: CAITESGQGGGYTF.

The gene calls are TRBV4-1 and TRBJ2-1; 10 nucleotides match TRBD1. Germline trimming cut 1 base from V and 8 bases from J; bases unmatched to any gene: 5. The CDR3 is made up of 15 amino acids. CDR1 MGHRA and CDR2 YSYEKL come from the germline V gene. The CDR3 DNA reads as TGCGCCAGCAGCCAAGGGTGGGACAGGGGCTATGAGCAGTTCTTC. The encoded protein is CASSQGWDRGYEQFF.

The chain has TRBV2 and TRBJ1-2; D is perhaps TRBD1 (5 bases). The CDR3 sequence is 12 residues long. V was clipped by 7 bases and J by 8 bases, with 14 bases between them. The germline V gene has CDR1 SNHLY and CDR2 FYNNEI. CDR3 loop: CASMQGISGYTF. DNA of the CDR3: TGTGCCAGCATGCAGGGAATTAGCGGCTACACCTTC.

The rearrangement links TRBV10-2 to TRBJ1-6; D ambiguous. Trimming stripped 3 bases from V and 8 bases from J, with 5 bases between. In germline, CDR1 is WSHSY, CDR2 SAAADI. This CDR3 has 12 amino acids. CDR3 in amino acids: CASSDGDSPLHF. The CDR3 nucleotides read TGCGCCAGCAGTGACGGGGATTCACCCCTCCACTTT.

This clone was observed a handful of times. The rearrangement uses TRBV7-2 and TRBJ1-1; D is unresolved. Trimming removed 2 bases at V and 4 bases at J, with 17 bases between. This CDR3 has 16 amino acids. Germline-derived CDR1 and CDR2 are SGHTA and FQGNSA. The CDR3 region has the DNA TGTGCCAGCAGCTTAAGTATTGGGCCGCTCGGCACTGAAGCTTTCTTT. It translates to CASSLSIGPLGTEAFF.

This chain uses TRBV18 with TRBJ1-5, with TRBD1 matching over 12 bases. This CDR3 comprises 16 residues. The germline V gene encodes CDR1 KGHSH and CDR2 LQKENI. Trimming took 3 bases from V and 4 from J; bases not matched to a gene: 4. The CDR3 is CASSPGTGGRNQPQHF. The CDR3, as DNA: TGTGCCAGCTCACCCGGGACAGGGGGCAGGAATCAGCCCCAGCATTTT.

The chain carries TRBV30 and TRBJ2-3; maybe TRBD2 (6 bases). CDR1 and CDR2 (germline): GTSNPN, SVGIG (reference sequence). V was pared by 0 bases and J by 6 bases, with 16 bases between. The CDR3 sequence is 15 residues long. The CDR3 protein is CAWSVTGVPSDTQYF. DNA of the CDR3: TGTGCCTGGAGTGTAACGGGGGTCCCCTCCGATACGCAGTATTTT.

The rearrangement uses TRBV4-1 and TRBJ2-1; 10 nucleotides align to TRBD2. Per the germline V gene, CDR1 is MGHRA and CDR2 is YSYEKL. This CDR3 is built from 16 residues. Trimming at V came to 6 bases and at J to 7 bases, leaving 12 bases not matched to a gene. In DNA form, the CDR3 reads TGCGCCAGCAGTTCTACCAGCGGGGGGGTTTGGAATGAGCAGTTCTTC. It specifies CASSSTSGGVWNEQFF.

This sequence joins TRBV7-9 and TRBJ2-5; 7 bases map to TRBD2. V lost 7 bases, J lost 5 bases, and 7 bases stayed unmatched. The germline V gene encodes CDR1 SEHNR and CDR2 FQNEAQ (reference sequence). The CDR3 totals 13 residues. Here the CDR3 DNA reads TGTGCCAGCAAACGGGGGGACCTCGAGACCCAGTACTTC. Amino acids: CASKRGDLETQYF.

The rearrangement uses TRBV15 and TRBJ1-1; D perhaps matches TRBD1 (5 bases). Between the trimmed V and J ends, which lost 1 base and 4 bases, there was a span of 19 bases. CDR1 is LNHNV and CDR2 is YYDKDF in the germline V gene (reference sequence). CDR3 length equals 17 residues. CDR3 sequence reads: CATSRAGTIVGGTEAFF. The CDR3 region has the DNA TGTGCCACCAGCAGAGCCGGGACCATTGTGGGAGGCACTGAAGCTTTCTTT.

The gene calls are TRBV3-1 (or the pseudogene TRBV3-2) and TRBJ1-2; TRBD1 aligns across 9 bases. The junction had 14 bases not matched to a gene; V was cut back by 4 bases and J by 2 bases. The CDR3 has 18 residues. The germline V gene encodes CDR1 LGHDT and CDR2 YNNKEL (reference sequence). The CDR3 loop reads CASSPRDRVLSVNYGYTF. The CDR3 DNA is TGTGCCAGCAGCCCCCGGGACAGGGTATTATCTGTAAACTATGGCTACACCTTC.

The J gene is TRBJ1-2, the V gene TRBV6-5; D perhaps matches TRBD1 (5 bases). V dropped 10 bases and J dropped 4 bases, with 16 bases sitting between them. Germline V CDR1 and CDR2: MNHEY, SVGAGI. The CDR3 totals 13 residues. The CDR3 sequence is CATEGGGTYGYTF. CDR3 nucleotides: TGTGCCACCGAGGGAGGTGGGACCTATGGCTACACCTTC.

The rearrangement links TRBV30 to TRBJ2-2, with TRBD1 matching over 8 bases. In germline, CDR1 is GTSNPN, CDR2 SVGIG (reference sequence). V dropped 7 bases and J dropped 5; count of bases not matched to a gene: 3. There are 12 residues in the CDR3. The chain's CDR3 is CALDRATGELFF. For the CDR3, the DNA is TGTGCCTTGGACAGGGCGACCGGGGAGCTGTTTTTT.

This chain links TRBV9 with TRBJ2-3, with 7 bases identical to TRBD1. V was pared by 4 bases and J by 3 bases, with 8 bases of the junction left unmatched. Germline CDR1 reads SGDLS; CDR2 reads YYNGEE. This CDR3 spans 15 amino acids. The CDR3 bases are TGTGCCAGCAGCCCCAGACAGGGAATGACAGATACGCAGTATTTT. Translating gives CASSPRQGMTDTQYF.